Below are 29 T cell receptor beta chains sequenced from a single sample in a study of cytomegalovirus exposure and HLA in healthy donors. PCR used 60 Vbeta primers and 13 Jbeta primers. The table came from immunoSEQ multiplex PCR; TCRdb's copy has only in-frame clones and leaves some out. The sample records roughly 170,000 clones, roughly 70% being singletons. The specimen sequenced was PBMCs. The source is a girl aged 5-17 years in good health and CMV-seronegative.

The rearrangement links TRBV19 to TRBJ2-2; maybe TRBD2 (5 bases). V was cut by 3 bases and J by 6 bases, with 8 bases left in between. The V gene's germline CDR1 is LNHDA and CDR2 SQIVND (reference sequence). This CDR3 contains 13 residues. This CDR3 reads CASSMTGSGELFF. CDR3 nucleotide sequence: TGTGCCAGTAGTATGACGGGGTCCGGGGAGCTGTTTTTT.

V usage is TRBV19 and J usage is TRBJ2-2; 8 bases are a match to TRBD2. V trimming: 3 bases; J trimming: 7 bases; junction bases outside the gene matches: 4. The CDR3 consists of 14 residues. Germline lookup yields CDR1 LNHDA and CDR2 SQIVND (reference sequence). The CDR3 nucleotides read TGTGCCAGTAGTATGCGGGGGGAGGTCGGGGAGCTGTTTTTT. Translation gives CASSMRGEVGELFF.

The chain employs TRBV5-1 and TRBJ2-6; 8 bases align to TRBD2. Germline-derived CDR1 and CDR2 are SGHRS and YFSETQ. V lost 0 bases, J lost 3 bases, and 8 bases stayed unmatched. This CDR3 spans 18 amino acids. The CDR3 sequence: CASSLDPGGPGGANVLTF. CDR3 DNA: TGCGCCAGCAGCTTGGACCCGGGGGGGCCTGGTGGGGCCAACGTCCTGACTTTC. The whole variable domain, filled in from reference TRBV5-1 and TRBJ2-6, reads KAGVTQTPRYLIKTRGQQVTLSCSPISGHRSVSWYQQTPGQGLQFLFEYFSETQRNKGNFPGRFSGRQFSNSRSEMNVSTLELGDSALYLCASSLDPGGPGGANVLTFGAGSRLTVL.

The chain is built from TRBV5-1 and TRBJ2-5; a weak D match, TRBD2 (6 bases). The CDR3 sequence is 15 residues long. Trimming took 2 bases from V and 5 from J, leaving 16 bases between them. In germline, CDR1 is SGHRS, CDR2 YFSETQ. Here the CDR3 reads CASSFKEGLAETQYF. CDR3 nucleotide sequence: TGCGCCAGCAGCTTTAAGGAGGGTTTGGCGGAGACCCAGTACTTC.

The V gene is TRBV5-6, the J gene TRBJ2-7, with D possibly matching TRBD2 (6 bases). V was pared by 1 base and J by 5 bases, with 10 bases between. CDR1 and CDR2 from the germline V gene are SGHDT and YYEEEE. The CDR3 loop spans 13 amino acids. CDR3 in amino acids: CASSLTSPHEQYF. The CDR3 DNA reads TGTGCCAGCAGCTTGACTAGCCCCCACGAGCAGTACTTC.

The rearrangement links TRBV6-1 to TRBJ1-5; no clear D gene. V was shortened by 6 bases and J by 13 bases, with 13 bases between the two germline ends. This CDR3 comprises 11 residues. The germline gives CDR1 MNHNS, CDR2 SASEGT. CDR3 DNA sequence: TGTGCCAGCAGCCTTCAACGGGAACAGCATTTT. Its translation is CASSLQREQHF.

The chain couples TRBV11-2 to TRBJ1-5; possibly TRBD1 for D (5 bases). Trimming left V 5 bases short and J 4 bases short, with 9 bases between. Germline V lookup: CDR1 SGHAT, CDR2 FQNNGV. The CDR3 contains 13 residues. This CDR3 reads CASSPTDNQPQHF. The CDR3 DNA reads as TGTGCCAGCAGCCCGACAGATAATCAGCCCCAGCATTTT.

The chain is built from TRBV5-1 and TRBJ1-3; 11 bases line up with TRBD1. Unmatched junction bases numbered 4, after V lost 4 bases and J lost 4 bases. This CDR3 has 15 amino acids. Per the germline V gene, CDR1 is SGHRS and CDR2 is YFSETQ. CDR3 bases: TGCGCCAGCAGCGAAGGACAGGGGGCCGGAAACACCATATATTTT. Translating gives CASSEGQGAGNTIYF.

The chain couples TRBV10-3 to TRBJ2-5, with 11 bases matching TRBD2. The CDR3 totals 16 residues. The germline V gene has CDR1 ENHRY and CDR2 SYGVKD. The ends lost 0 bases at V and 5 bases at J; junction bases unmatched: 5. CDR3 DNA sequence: TGTGCCATCAGTGAGTCTTTGACTAGCGGGGAGGAGACCCAGTACTTC. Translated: CAISESLTSGEETQYF.

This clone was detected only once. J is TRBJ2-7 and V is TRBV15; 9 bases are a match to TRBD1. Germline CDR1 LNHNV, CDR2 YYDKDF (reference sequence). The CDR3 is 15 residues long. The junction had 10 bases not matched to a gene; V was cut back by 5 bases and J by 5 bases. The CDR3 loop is CATSPAGQGGDEQYF. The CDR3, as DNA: TGTGCCACCAGCCCAGCGGGACAGGGAGGTGACGAGCAGTACTTC.

The CDR3 here is CASSIVGGSTDTQYF. The CDR3 DNA is TGTGCCAGTAGTATCGTCGGGGGTAGCACAGATACGCAGTATTTT. The V and J genes are TRBV19 and TRBJ2-3, with D perhaps matching TRBD2 (6 bases). The germline V and J ends were trimmed by 3 bases and 0 bases, with 10 bases remaining between them. The germline gives CDR1 LNHDA, CDR2 SQIVND (reference sequence). This CDR3 is 15 amino acids long.

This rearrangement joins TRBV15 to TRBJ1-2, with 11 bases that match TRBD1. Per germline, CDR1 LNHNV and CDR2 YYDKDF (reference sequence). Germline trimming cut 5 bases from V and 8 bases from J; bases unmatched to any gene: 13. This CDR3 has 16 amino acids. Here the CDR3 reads CATSGGQGGHKGGYTF. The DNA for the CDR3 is TGTGCCACCAGCGGGGGACAGGGGGGCCACAAGGGAGGCTACACCTTC.

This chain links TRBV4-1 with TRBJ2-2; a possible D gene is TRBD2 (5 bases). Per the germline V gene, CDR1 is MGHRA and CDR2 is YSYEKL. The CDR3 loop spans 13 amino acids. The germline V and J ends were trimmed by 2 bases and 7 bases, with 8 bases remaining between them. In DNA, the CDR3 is TGCGCCAGCAGCCAATCCGGGGTCGGGGAGCTGTTTTTT. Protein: CASSQSGVGELFF.

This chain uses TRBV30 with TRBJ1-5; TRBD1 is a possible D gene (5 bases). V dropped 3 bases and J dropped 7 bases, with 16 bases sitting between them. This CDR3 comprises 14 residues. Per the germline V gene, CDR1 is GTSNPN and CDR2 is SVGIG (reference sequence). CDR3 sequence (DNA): TGTGCCTGGAGCCCGGACCCAGGGAACCAGCCCCAGCATTTT. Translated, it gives CAWSPDPGNQPQHF.

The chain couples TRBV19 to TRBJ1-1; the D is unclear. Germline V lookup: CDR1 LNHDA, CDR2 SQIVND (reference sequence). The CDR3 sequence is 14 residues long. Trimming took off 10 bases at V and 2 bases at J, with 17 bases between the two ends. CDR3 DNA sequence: TGTGCCACCTCTTTCAGCGGATCAAACACTGAAGCTTTCTTT. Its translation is CATSFSGSNTEAFF.

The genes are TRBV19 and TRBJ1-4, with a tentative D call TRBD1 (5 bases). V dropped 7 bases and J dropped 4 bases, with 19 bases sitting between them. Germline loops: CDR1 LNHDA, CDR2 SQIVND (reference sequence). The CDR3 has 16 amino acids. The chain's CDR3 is CASTSLPRVDNEKLFF. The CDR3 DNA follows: TGTGCCAGTACCTCCCTCCCCAGGGTGGATAATGAAAAACTGTTTTTT.

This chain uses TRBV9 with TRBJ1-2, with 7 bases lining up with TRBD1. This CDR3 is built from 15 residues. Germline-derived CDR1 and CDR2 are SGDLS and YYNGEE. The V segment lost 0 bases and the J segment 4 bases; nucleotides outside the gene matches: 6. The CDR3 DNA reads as TGTGCCAGCAGCGTAGAGGGACAGATGAGCTATGGCTACACCTTC. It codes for CASSVEGQMSYGYTF. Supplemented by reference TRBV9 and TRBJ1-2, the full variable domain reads DSGVTQTPKHLITATGQRVTLRCSPRSGDLSVYWYQQSLDQGLQFLIQYYNGEERAKGNILERFSAQQFPDLHSELNLSSLELGDSALYFCASSVEGQMSYGYTFGSGTRLTVV.

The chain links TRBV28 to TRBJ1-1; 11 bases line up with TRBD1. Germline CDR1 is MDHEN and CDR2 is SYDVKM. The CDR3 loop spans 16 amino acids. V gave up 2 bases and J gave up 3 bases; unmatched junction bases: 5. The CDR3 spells CASSLMRDRGDTEAFF. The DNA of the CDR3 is TGTGCCAGCAGTTTAATGAGGGACAGGGGGGACACTGAAGCTTTCTTT. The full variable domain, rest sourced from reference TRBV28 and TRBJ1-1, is DVKVTQSSRYLVKRTGEKVFLECVQDMDHENMFWYRQDPGLGLRLIYFSYDVKMKEKGDIPEGYSVSREKKERFSLILESASTNQTSMYLCASSLMRDRGDTEAFFGQGTRLTVV.

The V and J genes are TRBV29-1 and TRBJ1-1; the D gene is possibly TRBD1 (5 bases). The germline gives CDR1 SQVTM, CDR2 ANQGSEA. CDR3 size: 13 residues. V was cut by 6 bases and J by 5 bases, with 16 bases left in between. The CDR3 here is CSVPWGGSTEAFF. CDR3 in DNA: TGCAGCGTACCCTGGGGGGGTTCTACTGAAGCTTTCTTT.

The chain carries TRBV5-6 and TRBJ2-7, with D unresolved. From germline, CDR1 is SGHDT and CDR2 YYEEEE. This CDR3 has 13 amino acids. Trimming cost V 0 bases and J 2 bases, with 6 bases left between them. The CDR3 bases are TGTGCCAGCAGCTTGGGTAGCACCTACGAGCAGTACTTC. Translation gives CASSLGSTYEQYF.

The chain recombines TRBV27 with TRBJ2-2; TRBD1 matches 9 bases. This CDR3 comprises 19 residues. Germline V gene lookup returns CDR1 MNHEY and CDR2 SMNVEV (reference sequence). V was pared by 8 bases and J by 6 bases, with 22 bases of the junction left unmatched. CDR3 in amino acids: CASRRRIPGTGSGAGELFF. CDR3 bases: TGTGCCAGCCGCCGCCGGATCCCCGGGACAGGGAGTGGAGCCGGGGAGCTGTTTTTT.

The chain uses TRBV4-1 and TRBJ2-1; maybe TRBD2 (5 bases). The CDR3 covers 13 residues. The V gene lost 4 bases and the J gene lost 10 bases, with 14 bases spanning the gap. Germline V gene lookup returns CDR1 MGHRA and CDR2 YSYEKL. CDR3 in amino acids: CASSLPPGEEQFF. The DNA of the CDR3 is TGCGCCAGCAGCCTCCCCCCCGGGGAGGAGCAGTTCTTC.

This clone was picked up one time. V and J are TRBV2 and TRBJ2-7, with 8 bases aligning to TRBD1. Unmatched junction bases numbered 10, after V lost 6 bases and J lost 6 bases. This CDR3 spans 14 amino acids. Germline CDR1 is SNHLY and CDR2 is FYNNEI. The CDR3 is CASRRVFRGPEQYF. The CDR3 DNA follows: TGTGCCAGCAGGAGGGTCTTCAGGGGGCCCGAGCAGTACTTC.

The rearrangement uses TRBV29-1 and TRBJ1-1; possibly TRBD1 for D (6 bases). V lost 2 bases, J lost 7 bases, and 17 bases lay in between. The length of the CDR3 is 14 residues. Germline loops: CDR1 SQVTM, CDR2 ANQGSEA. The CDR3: CSVENRVGDLEAFF. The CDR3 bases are TGCAGCGTTGAAAACAGGGTTGGGGACCTTGAAGCTTTCTTT.

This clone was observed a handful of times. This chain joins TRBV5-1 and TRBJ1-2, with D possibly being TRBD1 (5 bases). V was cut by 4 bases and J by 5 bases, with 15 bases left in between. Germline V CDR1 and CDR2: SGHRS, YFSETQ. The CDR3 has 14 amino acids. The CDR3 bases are TGCGCCAGCAGCCCTAGGGGCAGAGCGTATGGCTACACCTTC. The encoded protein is CASSPRGRAYGYTF.

For the CDR3, the DNA is TGTGCCAGCAGCCCCGGGACAGTTGACTACGAGCAGTACTTC. Protein: CASSPGTVDYEQYF. The chain has TRBV7-2 and TRBJ2-7; TRBD1 matches at 7 bases. V shed 5 bases, J shed 3 bases, and the junction held 7 bases outside the gene matches. The CDR3 sequence is 14 residues long. From germline, CDR1 is SGHTA and CDR2 FQGNSA.

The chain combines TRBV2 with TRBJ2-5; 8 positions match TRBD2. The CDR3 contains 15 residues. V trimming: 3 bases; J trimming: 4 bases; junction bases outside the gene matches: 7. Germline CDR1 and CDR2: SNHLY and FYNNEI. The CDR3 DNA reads TGTGCCAGCAGTGATGGGGCGGGGGGTGGAGAGACCCAGTACTTC. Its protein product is CASSDGAGGGETQYF.

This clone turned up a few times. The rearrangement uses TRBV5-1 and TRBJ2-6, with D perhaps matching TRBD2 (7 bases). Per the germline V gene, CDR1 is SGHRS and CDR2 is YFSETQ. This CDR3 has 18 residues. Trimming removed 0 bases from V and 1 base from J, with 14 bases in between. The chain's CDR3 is CASSLDAGRGSGANVLTF. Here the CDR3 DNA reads TGCGCCAGCAGCTTGGATGCAGGGAGGGGGTCTGGGGCCAACGTCCTGACTTTC.

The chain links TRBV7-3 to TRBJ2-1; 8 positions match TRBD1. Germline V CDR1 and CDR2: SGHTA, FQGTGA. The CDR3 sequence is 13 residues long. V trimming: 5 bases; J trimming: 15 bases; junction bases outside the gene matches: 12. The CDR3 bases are TGTGCCAGCAGCCCGAACGGACAGGGCAAACCGTTCTTC. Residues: CASSPNGQGKPFF.